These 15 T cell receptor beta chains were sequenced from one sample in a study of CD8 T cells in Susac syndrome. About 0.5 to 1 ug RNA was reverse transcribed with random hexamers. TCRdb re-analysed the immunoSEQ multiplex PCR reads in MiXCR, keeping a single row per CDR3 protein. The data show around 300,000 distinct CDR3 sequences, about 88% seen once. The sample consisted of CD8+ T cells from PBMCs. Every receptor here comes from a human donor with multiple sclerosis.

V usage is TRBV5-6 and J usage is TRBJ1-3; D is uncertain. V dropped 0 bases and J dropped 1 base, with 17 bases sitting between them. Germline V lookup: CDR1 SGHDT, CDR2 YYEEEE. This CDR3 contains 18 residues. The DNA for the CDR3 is TGTGCCAGCAGCTTGGAAGTGGAGCACCGGGTTTCTGGAAACACCATATATTTT. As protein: CASSLEVEHRVSGNTIYF.

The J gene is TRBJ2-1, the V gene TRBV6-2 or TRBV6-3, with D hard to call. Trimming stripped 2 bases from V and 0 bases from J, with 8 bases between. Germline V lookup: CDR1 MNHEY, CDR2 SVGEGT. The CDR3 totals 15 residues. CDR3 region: CASSYRVGSYNEQFF. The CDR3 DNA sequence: TGTGCCAGCAGTTACAGGGTCGGCTCCTACAATGAGCAGTTCTTC.

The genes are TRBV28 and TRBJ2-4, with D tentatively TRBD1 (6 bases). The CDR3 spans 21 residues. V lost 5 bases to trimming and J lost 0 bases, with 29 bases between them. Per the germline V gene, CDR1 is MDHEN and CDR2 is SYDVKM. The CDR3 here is CASSLLLNREEAVVAKNIQYF. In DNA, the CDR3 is TGTGCCAGCAGTCTTCTTCTGAACAGGGAAGAGGCGGTGGTAGCCAAAAACATTCAGTACTTC.

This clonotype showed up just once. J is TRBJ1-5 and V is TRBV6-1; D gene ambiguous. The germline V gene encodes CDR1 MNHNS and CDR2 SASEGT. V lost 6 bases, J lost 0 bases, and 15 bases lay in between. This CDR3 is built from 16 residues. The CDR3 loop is CASSRPIDGSNQPQHF. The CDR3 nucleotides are TGTGCCAGCAGCAGACCGATAGACGGTAGCAATCAGCCCCAGCATTTT.

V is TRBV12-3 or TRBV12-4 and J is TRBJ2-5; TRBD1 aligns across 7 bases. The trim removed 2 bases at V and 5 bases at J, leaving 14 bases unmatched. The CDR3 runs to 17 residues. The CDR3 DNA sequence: TGTGCCAGCAGTTTATCAGCCGCGACAGGGCGAAAGGAGACCCAGTACTTC. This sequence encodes CASSLSAATGRKETQYF.

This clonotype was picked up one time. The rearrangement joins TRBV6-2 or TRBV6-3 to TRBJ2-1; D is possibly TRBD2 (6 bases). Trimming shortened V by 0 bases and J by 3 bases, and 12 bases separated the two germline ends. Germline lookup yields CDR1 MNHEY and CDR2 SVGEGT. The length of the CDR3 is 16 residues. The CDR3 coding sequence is TGTGCCAGCAGTTACTCAAATTTCGGGGGCTACAATGAGCAGTTCTTC. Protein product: CASSYSNFGGYNEQFF.

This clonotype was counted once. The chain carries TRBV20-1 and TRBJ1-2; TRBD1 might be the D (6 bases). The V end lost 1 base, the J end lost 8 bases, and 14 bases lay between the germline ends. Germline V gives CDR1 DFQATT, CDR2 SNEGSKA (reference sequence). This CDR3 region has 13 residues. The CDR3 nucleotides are TGCAGTGCTAGAGCTGGGGGCGCAAAAGGCTACACCTTC. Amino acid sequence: CSARAGGAKGYTF.

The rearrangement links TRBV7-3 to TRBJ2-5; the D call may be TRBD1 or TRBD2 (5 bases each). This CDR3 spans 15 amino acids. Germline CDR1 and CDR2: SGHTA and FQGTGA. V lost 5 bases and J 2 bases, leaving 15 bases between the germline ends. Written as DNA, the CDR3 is TGTGCCAGCAGCCCCCGGGACCGGCGACAAGAGACCCAGTACTTC. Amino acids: CASSPRDRRQETQYF.

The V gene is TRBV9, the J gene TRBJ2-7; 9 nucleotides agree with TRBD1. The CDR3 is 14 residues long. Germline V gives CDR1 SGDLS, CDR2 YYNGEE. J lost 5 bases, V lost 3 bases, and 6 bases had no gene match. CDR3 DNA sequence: TGTGCCAGCAGCGAGACAGGGGGAGACAACGAGCAGTACTTC. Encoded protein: CASSETGGDNEQYF.

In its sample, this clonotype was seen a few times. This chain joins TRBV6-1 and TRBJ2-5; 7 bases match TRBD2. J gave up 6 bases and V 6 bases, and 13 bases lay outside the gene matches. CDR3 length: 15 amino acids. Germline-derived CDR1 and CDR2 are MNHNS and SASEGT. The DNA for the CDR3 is TGTGCCAGCAGCAAGTCGGTGACTAGCCGGAAGACCCAGTACTTC. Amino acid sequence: CASSKSVTSRKTQYF.

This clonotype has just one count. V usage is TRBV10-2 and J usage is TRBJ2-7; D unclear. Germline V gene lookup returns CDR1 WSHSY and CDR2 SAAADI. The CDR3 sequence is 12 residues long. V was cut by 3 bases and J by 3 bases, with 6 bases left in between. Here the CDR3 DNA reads TGCGCCAGCAGTGATTTCCTCTACGAGCAGTACTTC. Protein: CASSDFLYEQYF.

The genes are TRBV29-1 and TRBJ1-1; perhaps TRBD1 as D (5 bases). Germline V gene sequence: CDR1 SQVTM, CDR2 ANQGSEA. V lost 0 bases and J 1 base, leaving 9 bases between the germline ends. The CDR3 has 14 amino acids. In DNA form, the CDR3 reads TGCAGCGTTGAAGAGGGACCCGGGAACACTGAAGCTTTCTTT. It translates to CSVEEGPGNTEAFF.

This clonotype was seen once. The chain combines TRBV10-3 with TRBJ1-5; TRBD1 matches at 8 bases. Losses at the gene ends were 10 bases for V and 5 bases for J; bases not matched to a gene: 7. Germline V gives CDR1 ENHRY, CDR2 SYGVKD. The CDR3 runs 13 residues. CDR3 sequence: CATADRGYQPQHF. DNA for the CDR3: TGTGCCACCGCCGACAGGGGCTATCAGCCCCAGCATTTT.

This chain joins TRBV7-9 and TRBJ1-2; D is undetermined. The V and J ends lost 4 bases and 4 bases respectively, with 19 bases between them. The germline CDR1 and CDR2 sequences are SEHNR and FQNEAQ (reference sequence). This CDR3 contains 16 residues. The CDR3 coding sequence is TGTGCCAGCAGCTCATTAAGATCAGAGTGGAGCTATGGCTACACCTTC. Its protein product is CASSSLRSEWSYGYTF.

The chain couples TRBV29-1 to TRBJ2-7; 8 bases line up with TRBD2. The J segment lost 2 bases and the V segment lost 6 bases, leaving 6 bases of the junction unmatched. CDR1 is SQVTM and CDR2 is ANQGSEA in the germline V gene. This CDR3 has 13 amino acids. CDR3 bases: TGCAGCGTAGCCGGGACTAGGGCCTACGAGCAGTACTTC. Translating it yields CSVAGTRAYEQYF.